The clone carrying this T cell receptor beta chain was recorded a few times. The target antigen is unknown. Expressed TCRB transcripts were sequenced, since all the RNA that had been isolated was reverse transcribed. Only in-frame clones appear in the TCRdb table, and some are missing; sequencing was by immunoSEQ multiplex PCR. This table has approximately 730,000 clones, under 15% appearing once. Trimming took 4 bases from V and 0 from J, leaving 8 bases between them. Germline CDR1 and CDR2: MNHNS and SASEGT. The CDR3 has 14 residues. The data originate from a study of beta chain features in type 1 diabetes. Across the study: All of the samples together had some 110 million sorted cells examined. Points from the study as a whole: Type 1 diabetes patients had TCRB CDR3s that were shorter (moderately but significantly so) in all four CD4+ subsets. Equally in patients and controls, PCR might preferentially amplify shorter templates.

The receptor comes from a man younger than 35 with type 1 diabetes. The sequencing sample was made of naive CD4+ T cells from blood. This rearrangement joins TRBV6-1 to TRBJ2-3, with D possibly matching TRBD2 (6 bases). The CDR3 loop reads CASSAAGSTDTQYF. The CDR3 DNA follows: TGTGCCAGCAGTGCGGCGGGGAGCACAGATACGCAGTATTTT.